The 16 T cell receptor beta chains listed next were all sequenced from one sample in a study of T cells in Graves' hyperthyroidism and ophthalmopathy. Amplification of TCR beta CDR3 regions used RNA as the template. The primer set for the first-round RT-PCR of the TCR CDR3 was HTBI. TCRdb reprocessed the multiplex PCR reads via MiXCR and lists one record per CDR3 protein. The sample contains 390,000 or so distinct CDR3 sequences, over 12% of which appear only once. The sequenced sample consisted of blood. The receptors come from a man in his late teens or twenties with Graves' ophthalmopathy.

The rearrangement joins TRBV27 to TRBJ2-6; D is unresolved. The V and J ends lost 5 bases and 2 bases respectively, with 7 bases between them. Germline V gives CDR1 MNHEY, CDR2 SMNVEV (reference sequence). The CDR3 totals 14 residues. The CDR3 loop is CASSTSAGANVLTF. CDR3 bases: TGTGCCAGCAGTACCTCAGCTGGGGCCAACGTCCTGACTTTC.

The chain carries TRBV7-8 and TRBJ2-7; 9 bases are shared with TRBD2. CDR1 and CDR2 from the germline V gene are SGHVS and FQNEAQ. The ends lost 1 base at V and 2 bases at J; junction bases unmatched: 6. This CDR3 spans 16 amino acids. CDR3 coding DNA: TGTGCCAGCAGCTTAGTTCTTAGCGGGGGCCCCTACGAGCAGTACTTC. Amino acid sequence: CASSLVLSGGPYEQYF.

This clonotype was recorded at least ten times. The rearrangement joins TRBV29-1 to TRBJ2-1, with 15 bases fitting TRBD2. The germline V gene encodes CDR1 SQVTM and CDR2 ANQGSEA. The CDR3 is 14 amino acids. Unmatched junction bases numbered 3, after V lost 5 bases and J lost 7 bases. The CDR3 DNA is TGCAGCGTTCTCGGGACTAGCGGGGGGAATGAGCAGTTCTTC. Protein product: CSVLGTSGGNEQFF.

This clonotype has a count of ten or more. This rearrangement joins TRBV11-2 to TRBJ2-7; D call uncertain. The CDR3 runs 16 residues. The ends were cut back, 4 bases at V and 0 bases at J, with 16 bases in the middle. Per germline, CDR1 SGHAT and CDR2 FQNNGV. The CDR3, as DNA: TGTGCCAGCAGCTGGGCGTTCGGGCGGACCTCCTACGAGCAGTACTTC. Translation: CASSWAFGRTSYEQYF.

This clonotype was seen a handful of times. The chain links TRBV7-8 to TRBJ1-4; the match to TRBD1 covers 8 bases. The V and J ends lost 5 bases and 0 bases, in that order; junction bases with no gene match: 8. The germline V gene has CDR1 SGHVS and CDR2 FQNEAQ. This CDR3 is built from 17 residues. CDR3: CASSARTGLATNEKLFF. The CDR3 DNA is TGTGCCAGCAGCGCCCGGACAGGGCTTGCAACTAATGAAAAACTGTTTTTT.

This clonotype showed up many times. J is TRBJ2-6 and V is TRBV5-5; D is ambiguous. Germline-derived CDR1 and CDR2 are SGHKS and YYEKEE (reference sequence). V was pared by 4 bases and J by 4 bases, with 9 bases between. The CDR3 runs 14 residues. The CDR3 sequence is CASSLPAGANVLTF. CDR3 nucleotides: TGTGCCAGCAGCCTGCCGGCCGGGGCCAACGTCCTGACTTTC.

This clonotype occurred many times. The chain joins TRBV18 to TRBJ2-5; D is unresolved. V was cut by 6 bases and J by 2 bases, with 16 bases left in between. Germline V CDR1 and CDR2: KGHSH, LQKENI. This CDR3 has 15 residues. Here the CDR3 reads CASSRITASQETQYF. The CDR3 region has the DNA TGTGCCAGCTCTCGGATTACAGCGTCTCAAGAGACCCAGTACTTC.

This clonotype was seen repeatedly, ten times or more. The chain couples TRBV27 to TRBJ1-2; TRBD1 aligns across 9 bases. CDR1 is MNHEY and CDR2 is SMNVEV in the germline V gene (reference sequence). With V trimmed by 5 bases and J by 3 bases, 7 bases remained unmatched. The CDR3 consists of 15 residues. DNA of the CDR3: TGTGCCAGCAGTATCACAGGGGGCGCATACTATGGCTACACCTTC. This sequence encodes CASSITGGAYYGYTF.

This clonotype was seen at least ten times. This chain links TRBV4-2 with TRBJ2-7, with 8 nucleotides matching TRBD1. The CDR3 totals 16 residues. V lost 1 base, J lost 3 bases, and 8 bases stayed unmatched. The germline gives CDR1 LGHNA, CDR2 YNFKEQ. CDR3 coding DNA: TGTGCCAGCAGCCAAGGGTGGGCGGGACAGGACTACGAGCAGTACTTC. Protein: CASSQGWAGQDYEQYF.

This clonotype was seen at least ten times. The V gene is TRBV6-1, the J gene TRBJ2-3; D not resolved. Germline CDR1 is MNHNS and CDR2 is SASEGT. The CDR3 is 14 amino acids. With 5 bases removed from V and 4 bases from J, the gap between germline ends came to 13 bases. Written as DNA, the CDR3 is TGTGCCAGCAGTTTCCCTCCCGGATCAGATACGCAGTATTTT. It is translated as CASSFPPGSDTQYF.

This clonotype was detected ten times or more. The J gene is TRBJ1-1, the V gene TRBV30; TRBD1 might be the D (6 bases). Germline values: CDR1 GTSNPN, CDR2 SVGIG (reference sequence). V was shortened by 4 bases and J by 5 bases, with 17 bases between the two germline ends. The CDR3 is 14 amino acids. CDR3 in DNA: TGTGCCTGGAACTTGCCCAGGGGTCGGACTGAAGCTTTCTTT. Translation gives CAWNLPRGRTEAFF.

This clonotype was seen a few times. The CDR3 region is CASSRLGQDGYTF. CDR3 in DNA: TGTGCCAGCTCACGACTTGGGCAGGATGGCTACACCTTC. This chain uses TRBV18 with TRBJ1-2, with D uncertain. The germline CDR1 and CDR2 sequences are KGHSH and LQKENI. This CDR3 has 13 residues. V gave up 4 bases and J gave up 6 bases, with 12 bases separating them.

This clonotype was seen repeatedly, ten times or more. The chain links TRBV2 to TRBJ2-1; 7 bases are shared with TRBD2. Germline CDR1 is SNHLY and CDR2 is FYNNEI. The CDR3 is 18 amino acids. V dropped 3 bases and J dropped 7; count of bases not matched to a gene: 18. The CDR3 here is CASSDLRAGGSTWNEQFF. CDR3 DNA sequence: TGTGCCAGCAGTGATTTGCGCGCCGGCGGGAGTACCTGGAATGAGCAGTTCTTC.

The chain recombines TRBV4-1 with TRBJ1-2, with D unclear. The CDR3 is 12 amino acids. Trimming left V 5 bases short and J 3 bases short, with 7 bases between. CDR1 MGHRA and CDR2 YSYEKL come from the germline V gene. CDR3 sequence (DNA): TGCGCCAGCAGCGAAAAAGACTATGGCTACACCTTC. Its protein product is CASSEKDYGYTF.

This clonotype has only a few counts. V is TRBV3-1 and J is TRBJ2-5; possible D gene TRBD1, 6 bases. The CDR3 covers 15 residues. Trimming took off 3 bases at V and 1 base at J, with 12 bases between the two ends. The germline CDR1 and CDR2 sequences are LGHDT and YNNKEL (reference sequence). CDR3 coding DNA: TGTGCCAGCAGCCAGCAACAGGGAACCCAAGAGACCCAGTACTTC. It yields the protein CASSQQQGTQETQYF.

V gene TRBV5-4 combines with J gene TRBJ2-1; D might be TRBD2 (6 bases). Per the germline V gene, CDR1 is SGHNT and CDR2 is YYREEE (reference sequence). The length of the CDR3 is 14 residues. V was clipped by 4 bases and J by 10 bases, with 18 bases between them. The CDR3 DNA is TGTGCCAGCAGCCTATGGGACTCCACCTACGAGCAGTTCTTC. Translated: CASSLWDSTYEQFF.